The 10 T cell receptor beta chains given below trace back to one sample, sequenced in a study of blood T cell repertoires in COVID-19. The repertoire was sequenced with immunoSEQ multiplex PCR; TCRdb's copy has only in-frame clones and lacks some. Here the sample spans 250,000 to 300,000 clones, about 86% being singletons. Sequences were obtained from peripheral blood. Source of these receptors: a woman aged 70-85 years with COVID-19, enrolled during active disease.

V is TRBV27 and J is TRBJ1-5; no definite D call. Trimming shortened V by 7 bases and J by 2 bases, and 12 bases separated the two germline ends. Germline CDR1 MNHEY, CDR2 SMNVEV (reference sequence). The length of the CDR3 is 14 residues. The CDR3 sequence is CASKRVSGNQPQHF. The DNA for the CDR3 is TGTGCCAGCAAGAGGGTCAGTGGCAATCAGCCCCAGCATTTT.

This chain uses TRBV28 with TRBJ1-2, with TRBD1 as a possible D gene (5 bases). The ends were cut back, 8 bases at V and 5 bases at J, with 15 bases in the middle. The CDR3 spans 13 residues. Per germline, CDR1 MDHEN and CDR2 SYDVKM. The CDR3 here is CASAVGGSYGYTF. The CDR3 nucleotides read TGTGCCAGCGCCGTCGGGGGGTCTTATGGCTACACCTTC.

The J gene is TRBJ1-1, the V gene TRBV6-1; 7 bases match TRBD1. V was pared by 3 bases and J by 3 bases, with 7 bases of the junction left unmatched. Germline lookup yields CDR1 MNHNS and CDR2 SASEGT. This CDR3 is 15 amino acids long. The CDR3 loop reads CASSEKGAMDTEAFF. CDR3 DNA: TGTGCCAGCAGTGAGAAGGGGGCGATGGACACTGAAGCTTTCTTT.

In this sample, this clone turned up once. The genes are TRBV18 and TRBJ1-1; no reliable D call. Germline V gene lookup returns CDR1 KGHSH and CDR2 LQKENI. The CDR3 runs to 16 residues. V was clipped by 2 bases and J by 0 bases, with 13 bases between them. The CDR3 DNA reads as TGTGCCAGCTCACCAGGTCCCGGGGTTATGAACACTGAAGCTTTCTTT. This codes for CASSPGPGVMNTEAFF.

This chain uses TRBV6-5 with TRBJ1-1; TRBD1 agrees at 7 bases. This CDR3 has 15 residues. The germline V gene has CDR1 MNHEY and CDR2 SVGAGI. V lost 5 bases, J lost 4 bases, and 10 bases stayed unmatched. CDR3 region: CASSLSRQGPTEAFF. The CDR3 nucleotides read TGTGCCAGCAGTCTGAGCCGACAGGGACCCACTGAAGCTTTCTTT.

The J gene is TRBJ2-7, the V gene TRBV3-1 (or the pseudogene TRBV3-2); 7 bases fit TRBD1. Germline loops: CDR1 LGHDT, CDR2 YNNKEL (reference sequence). With 5 bases clipped from V and 1 base from J, the junction kept 11 bases outside the gene matches. The CDR3 runs to 16 residues. The CDR3 spells CASSSALETGSYEQYF. The CDR3 region has the DNA TGTGCCAGCAGCTCCGCCCTCGAGACAGGGTCCTACGAGCAGTACTTC.

This sequence joins TRBV4-1 and TRBJ2-3; TRBD1 matches at 8 bases. The length of the CDR3 is 18 residues. J lost 3 bases, V lost 3 bases, and 14 bases had no gene match. Germline values: CDR1 MGHRA, CDR2 YSYEKL. In DNA, the CDR3 is TGCGCCAGCAGCCACCGTTCGGGACAGGCCGGAAAGACAGATACGCAGTATTTT. Its protein is CASSHRSGQAGKTDTQYF.

The rearrangement uses TRBV5-1 and TRBJ2-7; D may be TRBD2 (6 bases). Between the trimmed V and J ends, which lost 4 bases and 4 bases, there was a span of 12 bases. Per germline, CDR1 SGHRS and CDR2 YFSETQ. The CDR3 is 13 residues long. The CDR3 region is CASSGGAGYEQYF. The CDR3 nucleotides are TGCGCCAGCAGCGGAGGGGCTGGATACGAGCAGTACTTC.

The rearrangement links TRBV18 to TRBJ1-1; D remains ambiguous. The CDR3 contains 11 residues. CDR1 and CDR2 (germline): KGHSH, LQKENI. V lost 3 bases and J lost 5, with 4 bases in between. CDR3 in DNA: TGTGCCAGCTCACCCCGGACTGAAGCTTTCTTT. Translating it yields CASSPRTEAFF.

The chain joins TRBV24-1 to TRBJ2-3; tentatively, D is TRBD1 (5 bases). Looked up from germline, CDR1 is KGHDR and CDR2 is SFDVKD. CDR3 length: 14 amino acids. V lost 5 bases to trimming and J lost 3 bases, with 11 bases between them. The CDR3 DNA reads TGTGCCACCAGTGGTAGCAGGGAAACAGATACGCAGTATTTT. Protein product: CATSGSRETDTQYF.